This T cell receptor beta chain was retrieved from a study of blood T cell repertoires in COVID-19. Study in general: Samples came from the United States, Italy and Spain, spanning acute and convalescent COVID-19. PBMCs, B-cell-depleted T cells, or T cells provided the cDNA or gDNA that made up the material.

Methods used by the authors: How many nucleated cells were present was estimated from reference gene primer amplification. TCRdb keeps only in-frame clones here, not all; method: immunoSEQ multiplex PCR. V and J calls and clone size are those listed in that table; D and trimming were worked out from the DNA. The data contain some 150,000 clones, more than 70% of them seen just once; the ten biggest clones take up about 5%. Germline lookup yields CDR1 SGHRS and CDR2 YFSETQ. Trimming took 5 bases from V and 9 from J; bases not matched to a gene: 10. The CDR3 totals 13 residues. Sequenced material: peripheral blood. The J gene is TRBJ2-5, the V gene TRBV5-1; 7 bases are shared with TRBD2. This receptor was identified in a woman aged 45-65 years with acute or convalescent COVID-19. The CDR3 protein is CASSAGGFWAQYF. CDR3 nucleotide sequence: TGCGCCAGCAGTGCCGGGGGGTTTTGGGCCCAGTACTTC.